These 16 T cell receptor beta chains were sequenced from one sample in a study of T cells after yellow fever vaccination. TCRdb reanalysed the 5' RACE reads using MiXCR and keeps one entry per CDR3 protein. Among almost 600,000 distinct CDR3 sequences listed, less than 15% were seen once. The source material was PBMCs, sampled on the day of the yellow fever booster vaccination. The source is a man aged 25-40 years who received the YFV17D yellow fever vaccine.

Many counts were recorded for this clonotype. The chain employs TRBV12-3 or TRBV12-4 and TRBJ2-7; D gene ambiguous. This CDR3 contains 14 residues. V lost 3 bases, J lost 1 base, and 10 bases lay in between. This chain's CDR3 is CASSLMLISYEQYF. The DNA for the CDR3 is TGTGCCAGCAGTTTGATGCTGATATCCTACGAGCAGTACTTC.

This chain joins TRBV5-1 and TRBJ2-5; weak D call: TRBD2 (6 bases). Looked up from germline, CDR1 is SGHRS and CDR2 is YFSETQ. The length of the CDR3 is 16 residues. Trimming left V 3 bases short and J 5 bases short, with 20 bases between. In nucleotides, the CDR3 is TGCGCCAGCAGCTCGGGACTTCAGCAAACTCGGGAGACCCAGTACTTC. Its translation: CASSSGLQQTRETQYF.

This chain links TRBV15 with TRBJ2-4; D gene ambiguous. The germline V gene has CDR1 LNHNV and CDR2 YYDKDF (reference sequence). Trimming left V 1 base short and J 0 bases short, with 13 bases between. The CDR3 totals 17 residues. The DNA for the CDR3 is TGTGCCACCAGCAGAGCGTTAACAGATCTAGCCAAAAACATTCAGTACTTC. This codes for CATSRALTDLAKNIQYF.

V gene TRBV5-1 combines with J gene TRBJ2-3; D is unclear. V lost 0 bases and J lost 2, with 10 bases in between. This CDR3 contains 15 residues. Germline loops: CDR1 SGHRS, CDR2 YFSETQ. DNA for the CDR3: TGCGCCAGCAGCTTGGAACAACCTAACACAGATACGCAGTATTTT. Translating gives CASSLEQPNTDTQYF.

This sequence joins TRBV6-1 and TRBJ2-5; 8 bases are shared with TRBD2. The length of the CDR3 is 14 residues. Per germline, CDR1 MNHNS and CDR2 SASEGT. V was clipped by 7 bases and J by 1 base; unmatched bases: 5. The CDR3 coding sequence is TGTGCCAGCAAAATAGCGGGACCCCAAGAGACCCAGTACTTC. Translated, it gives CASKIAGPQETQYF.

This clonotype was counted ten times or more. The chain carries TRBV5-6 and TRBJ2-7; D uncertain. The CDR3 loop spans 12 amino acids. The V and J ends lost 4 bases and 3 bases respectively, with 8 bases between them. CDR1 and CDR2 (germline): SGHDT, YYEEEE. This CDR3 is CASSRTDYEQYF. Here the CDR3 DNA reads TGTGCCAGCAGCCGGACGGACTACGAGCAGTACTTC.

This clonotype was seen repeatedly, ten times or more. The DNA for the CDR3 is TGTGCCAGCAGCCCCCGCCCGGCCGGGACAACTTCCTACAATGAGCAGTTCTTC. Translating it yields CASSPRPAGTTSYNEQFF. The V call is TRBV11-1, the J call TRBJ2-1; tentatively, D is TRBD1 (6 bases). With 5 bases removed from V and 1 base from J, the gap between germline ends came to 21 bases. This CDR3 has 18 amino acids. Germline CDR1 SGHAT, CDR2 FQDESV (reference sequence).

This clonotype was picked up a small number of times. The genes are TRBV9 and TRBJ2-5; 14 bases fit TRBD2. Germline CDR1 reads SGDLS; CDR2 reads YYNGEE. CDR3 length equals 14 residues. The J segment lost 3 bases and the V segment lost 8 bases, leaving 3 bases of the junction unmatched. The CDR3 loop reads CARSGLAGEETQYF. DNA for the CDR3: TGTGCCAGATCGGGACTAGCGGGAGAAGAGACCCAGTACTTC.

This clonotype was seen more than once but under ten times. The chain links TRBV7-9 to TRBJ2-3; no definite D call. Germline V lookup: CDR1 SEHNR, CDR2 FQNEAQ (reference sequence). V was trimmed by 5 bases and J by 7 bases, leaving 7 bases between them. The CDR3 loop spans 11 amino acids. The CDR3 region has the DNA TGTGCCAGCAGCCCATCAAATACGCAGTATTTT. It yields the protein CASSPSNTQYF.

The chain uses TRBV12-3 or TRBV12-4 and TRBJ1-2; D might be TRBD1 (5 bases). The length of the CDR3 is 14 residues. Trimming shortened V by 4 bases and J by 1 base, and 10 bases separated the two germline ends. The CDR3 bases are TGTGCCAGCAGTTCATGGGGACTTAACTATGGCTACACCTTC. It translates to CASSSWGLNYGYTF.

The chain is built from TRBV7-6 and TRBJ1-2; no clear D. This CDR3 is built from 14 residues. Trimming left V 6 bases short and J 4 bases short, with 15 bases between. Germline V gene lookup returns CDR1 SGHVS and CDR2 FNYEAQ. The CDR3: CASSPTLTSYGYTF. For the CDR3, the DNA is TGTGCCAGCAGTCCCACACTAACCAGCTATGGCTACACCTTC. Looking up the rest from reference TRBV7-6 and TRBJ1-2 gives the full variable domain: GAGVSQSPRYKVTKRGQDVALRCDPISGHVSLYWYRQALGQGPEFLTYFNYEAQQDKSGLPNDRFSAERPEGSISTLTIQRTEQRDSAMYRCASSPTLTSYGYTFGSGTRLTVV.

The V call is TRBV27, the J call TRBJ1-6, with unresolved D. V was pared by 4 bases and J by 0 bases, with 7 bases between. This CDR3 has 15 amino acids. Germline V gene sequence: CDR1 MNHEY, CDR2 SMNVEV (reference sequence). The CDR3 DNA follows: TGTGCCAGCAGTTGGCAGAGCTCCTATAATTCACCCCTCCACTTT. Protein: CASSWQSSYNSPLHF.

The chain couples TRBV29-1 to TRBJ2-3, with D possibly TRBD1 on 5 matching bases. The CDR3 totals 13 residues. In germline, CDR1 is SQVTM, CDR2 ANQGSEA. V was pared by 6 bases and J by 1 base, with 11 bases between. Here the CDR3 reads CSVRVGGTDTQYF. DNA of the CDR3: TGCAGCGTCAGGGTTGGCGGCACAGATACGCAGTATTTT.

In this sample, this clonotype turned up a few times. The genes are TRBV9 and TRBJ2-2; perhaps TRBD1 as D (6 bases). CDR3 size: 14 residues. The V and J ends lost 6 bases and 3 bases respectively, with 12 bases between them. Germline lookup yields CDR1 SGDLS and CDR2 YYNGEE. The DNA of the CDR3 is TGTGCCAGCATGTGGGGGCTCGACACCGGGGAGCTGTTTTTT. Translated, it gives CASMWGLDTGELFF.

CDR3 sequence reads: CASSAGQNQPQHF. The DNA for the CDR3 is TGTGCCAGCAGCGCGGGACAGAATCAGCCCCAGCATTTT. The chain carries TRBV7-8 and TRBJ1-5; 7 bases fit TRBD1. The CDR3 sequence is 13 residues long. Germline loops: CDR1 SGHVS, CDR2 FQNEAQ. J was trimmed by 4 bases and V by 5 bases; bases with no gene match: 2.

The chain combines TRBV5-1 with TRBJ2-7, with 9 bases matching TRBD2. CDR1 and CDR2 from the germline V gene are SGHRS and YFSETQ. The ends lost 0 bases at V and 0 bases at J; junction bases unmatched: 10. The CDR3 covers 18 residues. The CDR3 nucleotides are TGCGCCAGCAGCTTGGTAGCGGGAGCTGGGATGGGCTCCTACGAGCAGTACTTC. It translates to CASSLVAGAGMGSYEQYF.